This T cell receptor beta chain was sequenced during a study of blood T cell repertoires in COVID-19. Authors' methods: Reference gene primer amplification in the assay estimated nucleated cell counts. TCRdb keeps only in-frame clones here, not all; method: immunoSEQ multiplex PCR. V, J and clone size were drawn from that table, and D and trimming were deduced from the DNA. The sample lists fewer than 110,000 clones; around 89% were seen once. This CDR3 has 13 amino acids. CDR1 is SGHRS, CDR2 YFSETQ, per germline. The V end lost 0 bases, the J end lost 10 bases, and 11 bases lay between the germline ends.

The source material was peripheral blood. The receptor comes from a woman aged 55-75 years with acute or convalescent COVID-19. The rearrangement joins TRBV5-1 to TRBJ2-1; D is perhaps TRBD2 (5 bases). Here the CDR3 DNA reads TGCGCCAGCAGCTTGGCGGGAAACTCGGAGCAGTTCTTC. Translated, it gives CASSLAGNSEQFF.